Shown below are 10 T cell receptor beta chains from a single sample sequenced in a study of T cell changes during pregnancy in multiple sclerosis. TCRdb keeps only in-frame clones here, not all; method: immunoSEQ multiplex PCR. The profile shows about 36,000 clones, 75% to 90% of them singletons. Source: CD8+ T cells from peripheral blood mononuclear cells, taken in the third trimester of pregnancy. The receptors were sampled from a female donor with multiple sclerosis, enrolled in a pregnancy study.

This clone was counted between two and nine times. This chain links TRBV7-6 with TRBJ1-4; 7 positions agree with TRBD1. This CDR3 spans 14 amino acids. The J segment lost 6 bases and the V segment lost 2 bases, leaving 3 bases of the junction unmatched. Looked up from germline, CDR1 is SGHVS and CDR2 is FNYEAQ. The CDR3 DNA sequence: TGTGCCAGCAGCTTATGGGACAGAGATGAAAAACTGTTTTTT. Translated: CASSLWDRDEKLFF.

The rearrangement joins TRBV9 to TRBJ1-1; 9 bases match TRBD1. Germline CDR1 reads SGDLS; CDR2 reads YYNGEE. After removal of 3 bases from V and 5 bases from J, the junction contained 8 bases not matched to a gene. The CDR3 has 15 amino acids. The CDR3 DNA reads as TGTGCCAGCAGCGGACACAGGGGGCTGGGTACTGAAGCTTTCTTT. Translating gives CASSGHRGLGTEAFF.

This clone was seen only once. The V and J genes are TRBV14 and TRBJ2-7; 8 bases agree with TRBD1. CDR3 length: 14 residues. V shed 5 bases and J 4 bases; nucleotides not matched to a gene: 7. Germline V gene sequence: CDR1 SGHDN, CDR2 FVKESK. The CDR3 loop is CASSRQGKGYEQYF. The CDR3 DNA sequence: TGTGCCAGCAGCAGACAGGGGAAGGGGTACGAGCAGTACTTC.

The genes are TRBV19 and TRBJ2-2; TRBD2 might be the D (6 bases). The V gene lost 6 bases and the J gene lost 5 bases, with 22 bases spanning the gap. There are 17 residues in the CDR3. Germline V lookup: CDR1 LNHDA, CDR2 SQIVND (reference sequence). CDR3 sequence reads: CASRTRTATSRTGELFF. The CDR3 coding sequence is TGTGCCAGTAGAACCCGGACTGCGACTAGTAGGACCGGGGAGCTGTTTTTT.

The gene calls are TRBV27 and TRBJ2-1; 9 bases agree with TRBD1. Germline V gene sequence: CDR1 MNHEY, CDR2 SMNVEV (reference sequence). The CDR3 consists of 15 residues. V shed 3 bases and J 8 bases; nucleotides not matched to a gene: 8. CDR3 loop: CASSFSQGASDEQFF. DNA of the CDR3: TGTGCCAGCAGTTTTTCACAGGGGGCAAGCGATGAGCAGTTCTTC.

By share, this clone ranks as medium-sized. The J gene is TRBJ2-3, the V gene TRBV6-5, with D tentatively TRBD1 (7 bases). V was trimmed by 6 bases and J by 3 bases, leaving 16 bases between them. Germline V gene sequence: CDR1 MNHEY, CDR2 SVGAGI. The CDR3 contains 15 residues. The CDR3 DNA follows: TGTGCCAGCAGGCGAGACAGGGACTTAACAGATACGCAGTATTTT. It specifies CASRRDRDLTDTQYF.

This clone was counted only a few times. The rearrangement uses TRBV29-1 and TRBJ1-1, with D uncertain. The CDR3 extends over 13 amino acids. CDR1 and CDR2 (germline): SQVTM, ANQGSEA. V was pared by 1 base and J by 1 base, with 7 bases between. Here the CDR3 DNA reads TGCAGCGTTGAAGTCAGAGGGAACACTGAAGCTTTCTTT. Translating it yields CSVEVRGNTEAFF.

This clone was seen only a few times. The J gene is TRBJ1-2, the V gene TRBV6-5; no reliable D call. Germline V CDR1 and CDR2: MNHEY, SVGAGI. This CDR3 has 13 amino acids. The ends were cut back, 6 bases at V and 6 bases at J, with 14 bases in the middle. DNA of the CDR3: TGTGCCAGCAGACCTACTTCGGGTAATGGCTACACCTTC. Residues: CASRPTSGNGYTF.

V and J are TRBV7-3 and TRBJ2-1; D might be TRBD2 (6 bases). The CDR3 has 16 amino acids. Trimming left V 3 bases short and J 0 bases short, with 12 bases between. Germline V gene lookup returns CDR1 SGHTA and CDR2 FQGTGA. The CDR3: CASSFAGLSSYNEQFF. In nucleotides, the CDR3 is TGTGCCAGCAGCTTTGCGGGGCTAAGCTCCTACAATGAGCAGTTCTTC.

CDR3 sequence (DNA): TGTGCCAGCAGTCTTGGTAGTTTTAGTGCAGATACGCAGTATTTT. As protein: CASSLGSFSADTQYF. V is TRBV27 and J is TRBJ2-3; D gene unclear. V lost 5 bases and J lost 4, with 16 bases in between. The CDR3 extends over 15 amino acids. Germline-derived CDR1 and CDR2 are MNHEY and SMNVEV (reference sequence).